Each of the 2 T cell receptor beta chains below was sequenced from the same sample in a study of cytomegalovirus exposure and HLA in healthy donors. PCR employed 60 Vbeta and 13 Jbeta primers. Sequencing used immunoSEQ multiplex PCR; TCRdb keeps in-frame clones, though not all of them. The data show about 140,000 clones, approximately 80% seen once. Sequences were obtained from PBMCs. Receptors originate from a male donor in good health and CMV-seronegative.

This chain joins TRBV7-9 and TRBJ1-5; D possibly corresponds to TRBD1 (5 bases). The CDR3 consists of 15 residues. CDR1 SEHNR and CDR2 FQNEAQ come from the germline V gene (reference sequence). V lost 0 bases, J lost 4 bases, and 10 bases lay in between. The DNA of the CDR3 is TGTGCCAGCAGCTTAGCGTGGGCAGGGAATCAGCCCCAGCATTTT. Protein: CASSLAWAGNQPQHF.

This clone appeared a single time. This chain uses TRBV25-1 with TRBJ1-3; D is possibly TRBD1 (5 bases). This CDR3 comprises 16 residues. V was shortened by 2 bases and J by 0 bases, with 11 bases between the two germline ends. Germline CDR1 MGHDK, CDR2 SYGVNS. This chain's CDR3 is CASSEERGYSGNTIYF. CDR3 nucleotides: TGTGCCAGCAGTGAAGAAAGGGGTTACTCTGGAAACACCATATATTTT.